One sample yielded the 10 T cell receptor beta chains listed below, sequenced in a study of blood T cells in healthy people across ages. The use of a sample-barcoded 5' primer and a J-beta primer mix characterized a second PCR of roughly 6 to 11 cycles. Using its own MiXCR run on the 5' RACE reads, TCRdb lists one record per CDR3 protein. The sample has about 1.4 million distinct CDR3 sequences, approximately 59% seen once. Sequenced material: blood. The source is a man aged 18 to 30 in good health.

This clonotype has just a few counts. The V and J genes are TRBV7-9 and TRBJ1-5; perhaps TRBD1 as D (6 bases). V lost 5 bases and J 5 bases, leaving 13 bases between the germline ends. The CDR3 runs 14 residues. Germline CDR1 reads SEHNR; CDR2 reads FQNEAQ (reference sequence). The CDR3 sequence: CASSTGTPDQPQHF. The CDR3 DNA reads as TGTGCCAGCAGCACCGGGACACCAGATCAGCCCCAGCATTTT. Full variable domain (remainder filled in from reference TRBV7-9 and TRBJ1-5): DTGVSQNPRHKITKRGQNVTFRCDPISEHNRLYWYRQTLGQGPEFLTYFQNEAQLEKSRLLSDRFSAERPKGSFSTLEIQRTEQGDSAMYLCASSTGTPDQPQHFGDGTRLSIL.

This clonotype was seen a few times. The chain has TRBV12-5 and TRBJ2-7, with D possibly being TRBD1 (6 bases). The CDR3 has 14 residues. Between the trimmed V and J ends, which lost 5 bases and 2 bases, there was a span of 13 bases. Germline V gene data show CDR1 as LGHNT and CDR2 as FRNRAP. The CDR3 protein is CASGTTDRAYEQYF. CDR3 DNA: TGTGCTAGTGGTACCACGGACAGAGCCTACGAGCAGTACTTC.

The V call is TRBV4-1, the J call TRBJ2-5; 7 bases align to TRBD1. The DNA end is a closer match to TRBJ2-7, so the J assignment may be wrong. Germline CDR1 reads MGHRA; CDR2 reads YSYEKL. The CDR3 is 14 amino acids. CDR3 in DNA: TGCGCCAGCAGCCAAGATTCGACAGGGCTCGAGCAGTACTTC. Translation: CASSQDSTGLEQYF.

This clonotype has just a few counts. This chain uses TRBV5-1 with TRBJ1-2; TRBD1 matches at 8 bases. Losses at the gene ends were 0 bases for V and 8 bases for J; bases not matched to a gene: 6. There are 14 residues in the CDR3. Germline V CDR1 and CDR2: SGHRS, YFSETQ. CDR3 sequence: CASSLDGQGYGYTF. CDR3 nucleotide sequence: TGCGCCAGCAGCTTGGATGGACAGGGATACGGCTACACCTTC.

The V gene is TRBV6-6, the J gene TRBJ1-1, with D perhaps matching TRBD1 (5 bases). V lost 6 bases to trimming and J lost 3 bases, with 17 bases between them. This CDR3 is 15 amino acids long. CDR1 and CDR2 from the germline V gene are MNHNY and SVGAGI (reference sequence). CDR3 sequence: CASRGLGGDYTEAFF. For the CDR3, the DNA is TGTGCCAGCAGGGGGCTGGGAGGGGACTACACTGAAGCTTTCTTT.

In this sample, this clonotype turned up once. The CDR3 region is CASSQETTGAYEQYF. Written as DNA, the CDR3 is TGCGCCAGCAGCCAAGAAACGACAGGGGCGTATGAGCAGTACTTC. The chain is built from TRBV4-1 and TRBJ2-5, with 8 bases that match TRBD1. V shed 0 bases, J shed 11 bases, and the junction held 11 bases outside the gene matches. The CDR3 loop spans 15 amino acids. Looked up from germline, CDR1 is MGHRA and CDR2 is YSYEKL.

The chain combines TRBV9 with TRBJ2-1; D is uncertain. The length of the CDR3 is 11 residues. V was clipped by 2 bases and J by 10 bases, with 7 bases between them. CDR1 and CDR2 (germline): SGDLS, YYNGEE. CDR3 nucleotides: TGTGCCAGCAGCGTCGCCCAGGAGCAGTTCTTC. It codes for CASSVAQEQFF.

The CDR3 DNA reads TGTGCCAGCAGTTACTCTTCGTTATCCTACGAGCAGTACTTC. Translation: CASSYSSLSYEQYF. The chain carries TRBV6-6 and TRBJ2-7; no clear D. The CDR3 has 14 residues. The V end was cut by 0 bases, the J end by 1 base, with 7 bases between. The germline V gene encodes CDR1 MNHNY and CDR2 SVGAGI (reference sequence).

The V and J genes are TRBV6-2 or TRBV6-3 and TRBJ2-1, with 11 bases matching TRBD1. The CDR3 spans 15 residues. The trim removed 7 bases at V and 6 bases at J, leaving 8 bases unmatched. The germline V gene encodes CDR1 MNHEY and CDR2 SVGEGT. This CDR3 reads CASTFGQGASNEQFF. CDR3 sequence (DNA): TGTGCCAGCACCTTCGGACAGGGGGCCAGCAATGAGCAGTTCTTC.

The rearrangement uses TRBV10-3 and TRBJ2-2; TRBD2 agrees at 13 bases. CDR1 is ENHRY, CDR2 SYGVKD, per germline. The CDR3 is 17 amino acids. Trimming cost V 6 bases and J 2 bases; bases outside gene matches: 6. CDR3 region: CAISGLAGALNTGELFF. The CDR3, as DNA: TGTGCCATCAGCGGACTAGCGGGGGCCCTAAACACCGGGGAGCTGTTTTTT.